The TCR beta chain under discussion was sequenced for a study of cytomegalovirus exposure and HLA in healthy donors. Study-level findings and limits: Further analysis, carried out later, found HLA-associated TCR beta chains more clonally expanded than equally common other chains. Most TCR sequences were seen very rarely across donors, but some public TCRs occurred in many. Reported results showed that the classifier diagnosed cytomegalovirus status with high specificity and sensitivity.

The PCR was carried out with 60 Vbeta primers and 13 Jbeta primers. Data came from immunoSEQ multiplex PCR; TCRdb stores just in-frame clones and leaves some out. Of some 65,000 clones listed, 60% to 65% are singletons. This clone has more than one count but fewer than ten. Its specificity is not known. The study sampled nominally healthy donors, though unrecorded immune exposures were likely. Germline CDR1 MNHEY, CDR2 SVGAGI. Trimming removed 0 bases at V and 0 bases at J, with 9 bases between. The CDR3 has 16 residues. The chain employs TRBV6-5 and TRBJ2-4; no reliable D call. This sequence originates from a man aged 25 to 45 in good health and CMV-seronegative. The specimen was PBMCs. The CDR3 DNA reads as TGTGCCAGCAGTTACTCGATGGAGCTAGCCAAAAACATTCAGTACTTC. Translated, it gives CASSYSMELAKNIQYF.